One and the same sample provided the 22 T cell receptor beta chains below, sequenced in a study of PD-L1 blockade in urothelial cancer. Generated by immunoSEQ multiplex PCR, the TCRdb table keeps only in-frame clones and is missing some. The table lists 70,000 or so clones, about 90% of them singletons. Time point of the sample: pretreatment peripheral blood. Sample: PBMCs, taken around atezolizumab (anti-PD-L1) treatment. These receptors originate from a man in his 70s with urothelial cancer.

This chain uses TRBV2 with TRBJ1-1, with unresolved D. There are 15 residues in the CDR3. Germline CDR1 SNHLY, CDR2 FYNNEI. V was shortened by 7 bases and J by 3 bases, with 18 bases between the two germline ends. The CDR3 loop is CASNNDMSGYTEAFF. CDR3 DNA sequence: TGTGCCAGCAATAACGACATGTCTGGTTACACTGAAGCTTTCTTT.

V and J are TRBV10-2 and TRBJ2-1; 10 nucleotides match TRBD2. The germline V gene has CDR1 WSHSY and CDR2 SAAADI. The CDR3 is 15 residues long. J lost 8 bases, V lost 7 bases, and 11 bases had no gene match. CDR3 sequence reads: CASTLLAGVVDEQFF. CDR3 DNA: TGCGCCAGCACTTTGCTAGCGGGAGTAGTCGATGAGCAGTTCTTC.

CDR3 DNA: TGTGCCAGCAGCTTGGGACTAGCGGGGCCCCACGAGCAGTACTTC. This encodes CASSLGLAGPHEQYF. The genes are TRBV11-3 and TRBJ2-7; 13 bases match TRBD2. The CDR3 spans 15 residues. Per germline, CDR1 SGHNT and CDR2 YENEEA. Trimming removed 3 bases from V and 5 bases from J; junction bases left unmatched: 4.

The V gene is TRBV5-5, the J gene TRBJ1-5; weak D call: TRBD1 (6 bases). The CDR3 totals 14 residues. Germline CDR1 and CDR2: SGHKS and YYEKEE (reference sequence). Trimming took 2 bases from V and 6 from J, leaving 12 bases between them. The CDR3 coding sequence is TGTGCCAGCAGCTTTAACAGGGACGCTCAGCCCCAGCATTTT. Translating gives CASSFNRDAQPQHF.

The V and J genes are TRBV4-1 and TRBJ2-1; tentatively, D is TRBD2 (5 bases). Trimming shortened V by 0 bases and J by 0 bases, and 9 bases separated the two germline ends. The CDR3 has 16 amino acids. Germline loops: CDR1 MGHRA, CDR2 YSYEKL. This CDR3 is CASSQDGGYSYNEQFF. The CDR3 DNA sequence: TGCGCCAGCAGCCAAGATGGAGGTTACTCCTACAATGAGCAGTTCTTC.

The chain employs TRBV20-1 and TRBJ2-7, with D perhaps TRBD2 (5 bases). The CDR3 is made up of 11 amino acids. CDR1 DFQATT and CDR2 SNEGSKA come from the germline V gene (reference sequence). Trimming removed 6 bases at V and 3 bases at J, with 9 bases between. This chain's CDR3 is CSAATIYEQYF. The CDR3 coding sequence is TGCAGTGCCGCGACTATCTACGAGCAGTACTTC.

The chain employs TRBV6-5 and TRBJ2-6; 8 bases align to TRBD1. The J segment lost 2 bases and the V segment lost 6 bases, leaving 3 bases of the junction unmatched. This CDR3 is 15 amino acids long. Germline V gene sequence: CDR1 MNHEY, CDR2 SVGAGI. Here the CDR3 reads CASSQQGAGANVLTF. DNA of the CDR3: TGTGCCAGCAGCCAACAGGGGGCTGGGGCCAACGTCCTGACTTTC.

The chain employs TRBV30 and TRBJ2-7, with no clear D. This CDR3 comprises 12 residues. The V end lost 0 bases, the J end lost 5 bases, and 8 bases lay between the germline ends. From germline, CDR1 is GTSNPN and CDR2 SVGIG (reference sequence). As DNA, the CDR3 is TGTGCCTGGAGTGTACTGGTCCACGAGCAGTACTTC. Its protein is CAWSVLVHEQYF.

This chain joins TRBV2 and TRBJ2-7, with 9 bases aligning to TRBD1. Per germline, CDR1 SNHLY and CDR2 FYNNEI. V trimming: 8 bases; J trimming: 0 bases; junction bases outside the gene matches: 8. This CDR3 has 15 amino acids. For the CDR3, the DNA is TGTGCCAGCGCCATGCCGGGACAGGGCTCCTACGAGCAGTACTTC. Residues: CASAMPGQGSYEQYF.

This chain joins TRBV25-1 and TRBJ1-2; perhaps TRBD1 as D (5 bases). The V gene lost 4 bases and the J gene lost 1 base, with 16 bases spanning the gap. This CDR3 comprises 16 residues. Germline V gene data show CDR1 as MGHDK and CDR2 as SYGVNS. This CDR3 is CASSGGGVGDNYGYTF. CDR3 nucleotide sequence: TGTGCCAGCAGTGGGGGCGGGGTGGGGGATAACTATGGCTACACCTTC.

The chain combines TRBV7-3 with TRBJ2-7; no firm D call. V was cut by 1 base and J by 5 bases, with 12 bases left in between. Germline values: CDR1 SGHTA, CDR2 FQGTGA. There are 14 residues in the CDR3. The CDR3 spells CASSLSGEYDEQYF. In DNA form, the CDR3 reads TGTGCCAGCAGCTTAAGTGGAGAGTACGACGAGCAGTACTTC.

The V gene is TRBV15, the J gene TRBJ2-3; 8 bases agree with TRBD1. The V segment lost 1 base and the J segment 6 bases; nucleotides outside the gene matches: 6. The CDR3 runs to 15 residues. CDR1 is LNHNV, CDR2 YYDKDF, per germline (reference sequence). CDR3 residues: CATSRVRRQGDTQYF. DNA for the CDR3: TGTGCCACCAGCAGAGTTCGACGACAGGGGGATACGCAGTATTTT.

J is TRBJ1-1 and V is TRBV2; no reliable D call. V gave up 6 bases and J gave up 1 base, with 12 bases separating them. The CDR3 loop spans 14 amino acids. Germline values: CDR1 SNHLY, CDR2 FYNNEI. The CDR3 region has the DNA TGTGCCAGCAGCCGGGAGGGAACGAACACTGAAGCTTTCTTT. Its protein product is CASSREGTNTEAFF.

This chain joins TRBV10-3 and TRBJ2-3; 10 bases agree with TRBD2. CDR1 ENHRY and CDR2 SYGVKD come from the germline V gene. The CDR3 runs to 16 residues. The J segment lost 1 base and the V segment lost 6 bases, leaving 7 bases of the junction unmatched. The CDR3: CAIRAGGLVGTDTQYF. DNA of the CDR3: TGTGCCATCAGAGCGGGAGGGCTGGTCGGCACAGATACGCAGTATTTT.

This clone was observed many times. The genes are TRBV9 and TRBJ1-1; 8 bases agree with TRBD1. The V gene's germline CDR1 is SGDLS and CDR2 YYNGEE. This CDR3 contains 17 residues. V lost 0 bases, J lost 2 bases, and 9 bases stayed unmatched. The CDR3: CASSVDPPGGVNTEAFF. The CDR3 DNA reads TGTGCCAGCAGCGTAGACCCCCCAGGGGGCGTTAACACTGAAGCTTTCTTT.

The chain carries TRBV2 and TRBJ1-1; possible D gene TRBD1, 5 bases. Deletions cut 6 bases from V and 1 base from J, with 12 bases between. CDR1 SNHLY and CDR2 FYNNEI come from the germline V gene. CDR3 length equals 14 residues. The CDR3 spells CASRIQGTNTEAFF. The CDR3, as DNA: TGTGCCAGCAGGATCCAGGGTACGAACACTGAAGCTTTCTTT.

The chain joins TRBV2 to TRBJ2-7; a weak D match, TRBD1 (6 bases). The V gene lost 2 bases and the J gene lost 2 bases, with 10 bases spanning the gap. CDR1 and CDR2 (germline): SNHLY, FYNNEI. This CDR3 comprises 14 residues. In DNA, the CDR3 is TGTGCCAGCAGTGAATGGCAGGGGCCCTACGAGCAGTACTTC. Translation: CASSEWQGPYEQYF. Variable domain in full (rest from reference TRBV2 and TRBJ2-7): EPEVTQTPSHQVTQMGQEVILRCVPISNHLYFYWYRQILGQKVEFLVSFYNNEISEKSEIFDDQFSVERPDGSNFTLKIRSTKLEDSAMYFCASSEWQGPYEQYFGPGTRLTVT.

This clone was counted once. The rearrangement links TRBV9 to TRBJ1-2, with 9 bases lining up with TRBD1. The length of the CDR3 is 15 residues. Germline CDR1 reads SGDLS; CDR2 reads YYNGEE. V lost 0 bases to trimming and J lost 6 bases; unmatched junction nucleotides: 6. CDR3 amino acids: CASSVAGTGFDGYTF. For the CDR3, the DNA is TGTGCCAGCAGCGTAGCTGGGACAGGGTTTGATGGCTACACCTTC.

This clone was observed a single time. The chain uses TRBV30 and TRBJ2-2; 7 bases agree with TRBD1. The CDR3 is 15 amino acids. Germline CDR1 and CDR2: GTSNPN and SVGIG (reference sequence). V dropped 4 bases and J dropped 7; count of bases not matched to a gene: 12. Here the CDR3 reads CAWNNGRGKIGELFF. The CDR3 DNA sequence: TGTGCCTGGAATAACGGCAGGGGGAAGATCGGGGAGCTGTTTTTT.

This clone was counted a single time. The chain recombines TRBV11-3 with TRBJ2-2, with D possibly being TRBD2 (6 bases). CDR1 SGHNT and CDR2 YENEEA come from the germline V gene. Deletions cut 4 bases from V and 0 bases from J, with 12 bases between. The CDR3 runs to 16 residues. The CDR3 loop reads CASSSTSSPNTGELFF. The DNA for the CDR3 is TGTGCCAGCAGCTCTACTAGCAGCCCGAACACCGGGGAGCTGTTTTTT. The full variable domain, completed using reference TRBV11-3 and TRBJ2-2, is EAGVVQSPRYKIIEKKQPVAFWCNPISGHNTLYWYLQNLGQGPELLIRYENEEAVDDSQLPKDRFSAERLKGVDSTLKIQPAELGDSAVYLCASSSTSSPNTGELFFGEGSRLTVL.

This clone appeared a few times. This chain uses TRBV28 with TRBJ1-2; a possible D gene is TRBD1 (5 bases). V lost 7 bases and J 4 bases, leaving 13 bases between the germline ends. Germline V gene lookup returns CDR1 MDHEN and CDR2 SYDVKM. The CDR3 runs to 13 residues. The CDR3 here is CASMGREGYGYTF. The CDR3 DNA reads TGTGCCAGCATGGGCAGGGAGGGCTATGGCTACACCTTC.

The rearrangement joins TRBV5-1 to TRBJ1-5; possible D gene TRBD1, 6 bases. This CDR3 comprises 14 residues. Per the germline V gene, CDR1 is SGHRS and CDR2 is YFSETQ. The V and J ends lost 0 bases and 8 bases respectively, with 12 bases between them. CDR3 nucleotides: TGCGCCAGCAGCTTGGAAGGGGGAATGGAGCCCCAGCATTTT. This gives the protein CASSLEGGMEPQHF.